The entry below describes one T cell receptor (beta chain). Its antigen is not identified. Clones were read by immunoSEQ multiplex PCR, and TCRdb kept only the in-frame ones, dropping some. Among 29,000 or so clones listed, 92% were seen once. This sample stems from a study of T cells in tuberculosis. Study in general: In South Africa, adults with active tuberculosis were compared with IGRA-negative and latently infected IGRA-positive adolescents.

Study-wide results and limits: Smaller alpha distances in active tuberculosis partly reflected shorter CDR3-alpha lengths.

In germline, CDR1 is PRHDT, CDR2 FYEKMQ (reference sequence). The CDR3 consists of 16 residues. Germline trimming cut 5 bases from V and 4 bases from J; bases unmatched to any gene: 7. Sample time point: new active TB diagnosis, blood taken before or within 7 days of starting treatment. J is TRBJ2-1 and V is TRBV13; 11 bases map to TRBD1. This clonotype originated in an adult with tuberculosis. Specimen: PBMCs, collected at tuberculosis diagnosis. CDR3 coding DNA: TGTGCCAGCAGCAGCCGGGACAGGGGGGGGTACAATGAGCAGTTCTTC. Protein sequence: CASSSRDRGGYNEQFF.